The 26 T cell receptor beta chains below come from one sample, sequenced in a study of blood T cell repertoires in COVID-19 (dated by TCRdb to 2020 to 2021). Library preparation was by the immunoSEQ multiplex PCR assay. Here the immuneACCESS table is served through TCRdb, limited to in-frame sequences with V and J called. Missing clones are a known gap in these copies; in checked studies unresolved V genes cover under half, and the rest lacks a known reason. The sample has some 99,000 clones on record, about 86% of them singletons. The ten top clones hold 13% of the sample. The sequencing sample was made of peripheral blood. The receptors were gathered from a woman aged 60-75 years in a cohort sampled during active or convalescent COVID-19.

A single count supports this clone. V gene TRBV2 combines with J gene TRBJ2-5, with 7 bases lining up with TRBD1. The CDR3 runs 16 residues. Germline CDR1 SNHLY, CDR2 FYNNEI. The V gene end was trimmed by 5 bases and the J gene end by 5 bases; junction bases not matched to a gene: 14. CDR3 sequence reads: CASSPRQGPQFETQYF. The DNA for the CDR3 is TGTGCCAGCAGTCCTCGACAGGGCCCGCAATTTGAGACCCAGTACTTC.

The chain recombines TRBV3-1 (or the pseudogene TRBV3-2) with TRBJ2-5; D is perhaps TRBD2 (5 bases). Germline values: CDR1 LGHDT, CDR2 YNNKEL (reference sequence). The CDR3 totals 13 residues. The ends were cut back, 2 bases at V and 5 bases at J, with 9 bases in the middle. This CDR3 reads CASSQTRTETQYF. The CDR3 bases are TGTGCCAGCAGCCAAACTAGAACTGAGACCCAGTACTTC.

The V gene is TRBV19, the J gene TRBJ1-5; tentatively, D is TRBD1 (6 bases). V gave up 7 bases and J gave up 4 bases, with 14 bases separating them. CDR1 is LNHDA, CDR2 SQIVND, per germline (reference sequence). The CDR3 is made up of 14 amino acids. CDR3 bases: TGTGCCAGTAAAGGGTTGGGGGCAAATCAGCCCCAGCATTTT. Translating it yields CASKGLGANQPQHF.

The chain couples TRBV28 to TRBJ1-1, with a possible D match to TRBD1 (6 bases). The germline V gene has CDR1 MDHEN and CDR2 SYDVKM. The V end lost 8 bases, the J end lost 2 bases, and 21 bases lay between the germline ends. The CDR3 has 16 residues. CDR3 region: CASGSAAVGTNTEAFF. CDR3 sequence (DNA): TGTGCCAGCGGTAGCGCGGCGGTAGGGACAAACACTGAAGCTTTCTTT. Filled out from reference TRBV28 and TRBJ1-1, the complete variable domain reads DVKVTQSSRYLVKRTGEKVFLECVQDMDHENMFWYRQDPGLGLRLIYFSYDVKMKEKGDIPEGYSVSREKKERFSLILESASTNQTSMYLCASGSAAVGTNTEAFFGQGTRLTVV.

The chain has TRBV28 and TRBJ1-1; D is ambiguous. With 1 base removed from V and 0 bases from J, the gap between germline ends came to 6 bases. Germline CDR1 reads MDHEN; CDR2 reads SYDVKM. This CDR3 is 14 amino acids long. The CDR3 region is CASSLSSMNTEAFF. The DNA of the CDR3 is TGTGCCAGCAGTTTATCCAGTATGAACACTGAAGCTTTCTTT.

The chain employs TRBV18 and TRBJ2-5, with 9 bases identical to TRBD2. Germline values: CDR1 KGHSH, CDR2 LQKENI. The CDR3 consists of 17 residues. V trimming: 3 bases; J trimming: 3 bases; junction bases outside the gene matches: 11. CDR3 loop: CASSPALAGGYKETQYF. The CDR3 nucleotides are TGTGCCAGCTCACCGGCGCTCGCGGGGGGGTATAAAGAGACCCAGTACTTC.

This clone was detected once. This chain uses TRBV28 with TRBJ2-2; 13 nucleotides agree with TRBD2. CDR1 is MDHEN, CDR2 SYDVKM, per germline. V shed 3 bases, J shed 3 bases, and the junction held 1 base outside the gene matches. The CDR3 contains 16 residues. The CDR3: CASSLGTSGDTGELFF. CDR3 DNA sequence: TGTGCCAGCAGTTTGGGGACTAGCGGGGACACCGGGGAGCTGTTTTTT.

This clone showed up just once. The V call is TRBV5-1, the J call TRBJ2-5; 9 bases line up with TRBD2. CDR1 and CDR2 (germline): SGHRS, YFSETQ. Trimming at V came to 4 bases and at J to 4 bases, leaving 14 bases not matched to a gene. The CDR3 is 17 amino acids. CDR3 amino acids: CASSDGSGGPEGETQYF. CDR3 sequence (DNA): TGCGCCAGCAGCGACGGGAGCGGGGGGCCCGAGGGAGAGACCCAGTACTTC.

CDR3: CASGLATGSSDSGYTF. The CDR3 DNA reads as TGTGCTAGTGGTTTGGCAACCGGCTCCTCGGACTCTGGCTACACCTTC. The V gene is TRBV12-5, the J gene TRBJ1-2, with D unclear. The germline V gene encodes CDR1 LGHNT and CDR2 FRNRAP. This CDR3 is 16 amino acids long. Trimming removed 1 base from V and 7 bases from J, with 19 bases in between.

This rearrangement joins TRBV6-5 to TRBJ1-2, with 8 bases fitting TRBD1. This CDR3 contains 14 residues. V lost 6 bases, J lost 4 bases, and 7 bases stayed unmatched. Germline assignment: CDR1 MNHEY and CDR2 SVGAGI. The CDR3 spells CASSLDRGGYGYTF. For the CDR3, the DNA is TGTGCCAGCAGCCTCGACAGGGGAGGCTATGGCTACACCTTC.

V usage is TRBV9 and J usage is TRBJ2-3; 9 nucleotides agree with TRBD2. CDR3 length equals 15 residues. Trimming cost V 1 base and J 5 bases; bases outside gene matches: 5. Germline V gene sequence: CDR1 SGDLS, CDR2 YYNGEE. The CDR3 loop is CASSVRGGAEDTQYF. CDR3 nucleotides: TGTGCCAGCAGCGTACGCGGGGGGGCCGAAGATACGCAGTATTTT. The full variable domain, with the rest looked up from reference TRBV9 and TRBJ2-3, is DSGVTQTPKHLITATGQRVTLRCSPRSGDLSVYWYQQSLDQGLQFLIQYYNGEERAKGNILERFSAQQFPDLHSELNLSSLELGDSALYFCASSVRGGAEDTQYFGPGTRLTVL.

The chain is built from TRBV30 and TRBJ2-3; 10 bases align to TRBD2. With 0 bases clipped from V and 4 bases from J, the junction kept 13 bases outside the gene matches. Germline assignment: CDR1 GTSNPN and CDR2 SVGIG (reference sequence). This CDR3 region has 18 residues. The DNA for the CDR3 is TGTGCCTGGAGTGTACTCGCCCCACTAGCGGGGATGGCAGATACGCAGTATTTT. The encoded protein is CAWSVLAPLAGMADTQYF.

The chain employs TRBV20-1 and TRBJ2-5; TRBD2 might be the D (5 bases). From germline, CDR1 is DFQATT and CDR2 SNEGSKA (reference sequence). The V gene lost 3 bases and the J gene lost 2 bases, with 13 bases spanning the gap. The length of the CDR3 is 14 residues. In nucleotides, the CDR3 is TGCAGTGCTAGTCAAGCGGACCTTCAAGAGACCCAGTACTTC. Translating gives CSASQADLQETQYF.

This chain links TRBV5-4 with TRBJ2-1; 10 nucleotides agree with TRBD1. Germline V gene lookup returns CDR1 SGHNT and CDR2 YYREEE (reference sequence). V was pared by 4 bases and J by 4 bases, with 8 bases of the junction left unmatched. This CDR3 has 16 amino acids. CDR3: CASSQLTGGPYNEQFF. CDR3 DNA sequence: TGTGCCAGCAGCCAACTGACAGGGGGCCCTTACAATGAGCAGTTCTTC. The whole variable domain, remainder taken from reference TRBV5-4 and TRBJ2-1, is ETGVTQSPTHLIKTRGQQVTLRCSSQSGHNTVSWYQQALGQGPQFIFQYYREEENGRGNFPPRFSGLQFPNYSSELNVNALELDDSALYLCASSQLTGGPYNEQFFGPGTRLTVL.

The chain carries TRBV7-9 and TRBJ1-2, with 8 bases identical to TRBD1. The CDR3 is 12 amino acids. The junction had 5 bases not matched to a gene; V was cut back by 7 bases and J by 7 bases. Germline values: CDR1 SEHNR, CDR2 FQNEAQ (reference sequence). CDR3 sequence: CASNRQGSGYTF. In DNA form, the CDR3 reads TGTGCCAGCAACCGACAGGGGAGTGGCTACACCTTC.

This chain joins TRBV19 and TRBJ1-2; TRBD1 matches at 7 bases. CDR1 LNHDA and CDR2 SQIVND come from the germline V gene (reference sequence). CDR3 length: 14 amino acids. J was trimmed by 3 bases and V by 7 bases; bases with no gene match: 8. The CDR3 nucleotides read TGTGCCAGTATACCGACAGGGACGCACTATGGCTACACCTTC. Encoded protein: CASIPTGTHYGYTF.

The chain has TRBV27 and TRBJ2-3; 9 nucleotides match TRBD2. The germline gives CDR1 MNHEY, CDR2 SMNVEV (reference sequence). This CDR3 contains 14 residues. V gave up 8 bases and J gave up 1 base; unmatched junction bases: 4. The chain's CDR3 is CASCGGAGTDTQYF. The CDR3 coding sequence is TGTGCCAGCTGCGGGGGGGCCGGCACAGATACGCAGTATTTT.

The chain carries TRBV28 and TRBJ2-3; TRBD1 matches 9 bases. This CDR3 has 14 residues. V was pared by 9 bases and J by 2 bases, with 6 bases of the junction left unmatched. Germline lookup yields CDR1 MDHEN and CDR2 SYDVKM. This chain's CDR3 is CASGQGQDTDTQYF. The CDR3 region has the DNA TGTGCCAGTGGACAGGGGCAAGACACAGATACGCAGTATTTT.

This clone came up a few times. The rearrangement joins TRBV11-3 to TRBJ2-3; 13 bases match TRBD2. Trimming removed 6 bases from V and 0 bases from J; junction bases left unmatched: 6. The CDR3 runs to 17 residues. The V gene's germline CDR1 is SGHNT and CDR2 YENEEA. This CDR3 reads CASSSWTSGGSTDTQYF. CDR3 DNA sequence: TGTGCCAGCAGTTCATGGACTAGCGGGGGAAGCACAGATACGCAGTATTTT. Combining the CDR3 with reference TRBV11-3 and TRBJ2-3 gives the whole variable domain EAGVVQSPRYKIIEKKQPVAFWCNPISGHNTLYWYLQNLGQGPELLIRYENEEAVDDSQLPKDRFSAERLKGVDSTLKIQPAELGDSAVYLCASSSWTSGGSTDTQYFGPGTRLTVL.

Comments on this clone: One end of the junction is discordant with germline, which a read error may explain. The V gene is TRBV28, the J gene TRBJ1-6; 9 nucleotides line up with TRBD1. The CDR3 is made up of 14 amino acids. Germline V CDR1 and CDR2: MDHEN, SYDVKM. CDR3 in DNA: TGTGCCAGCAGTCCAGGACAGGGGACTACATCCCGATTTTTT. Translated: CASSPGQGTTSRFF.

The chain combines TRBV14 with TRBJ2-7, with 11 bases matching TRBD1. Germline V lookup: CDR1 SGHDN, CDR2 FVKESK. The CDR3 sequence is 15 residues long. V lost 4 bases to trimming and J lost 4 bases; unmatched junction nucleotides: 6. CDR3 region: CASSPDGTGGYEQYF. CDR3 in DNA: TGTGCCAGCAGCCCGGATGGGACAGGGGGTTACGAGCAGTACTTC.

The gene calls are TRBV10-3 and TRBJ1-2; 7 nucleotides match TRBD1. This CDR3 comprises 15 residues. V was pared by 4 bases and J by 4 bases, with 9 bases of the junction left unmatched. Germline loops: CDR1 ENHRY, CDR2 SYGVKD. The CDR3 protein is CAISGQGVWGYGYTF. In DNA, the CDR3 is TGTGCCATCAGTGGCCAGGGGGTGTGGGGCTATGGCTACACCTTC.

This clone was detected once. V usage is TRBV9 and J usage is TRBJ2-1, with 10 positions matching TRBD2. CDR1 is SGDLS, CDR2 YYNGEE, per germline. The length of the CDR3 is 16 residues. V lost 0 bases to trimming and J lost 4 bases; unmatched junction nucleotides: 4. Here the CDR3 reads CASSVVSSGGYNEQFF. The CDR3 DNA sequence: TGTGCCAGCAGCGTAGTAAGTAGCGGGGGGTACAATGAGCAGTTCTTC.

This clone was seen only once. The chain is built from TRBV18 and TRBJ2-3, with D possibly being TRBD2 (5 bases). CDR1 KGHSH and CDR2 LQKENI come from the germline V gene. The V and J ends lost 6 bases and 5 bases respectively, with 9 bases between them. The length of the CDR3 is 12 residues. CDR3 coding DNA: TGTGCCAGCTCTAAAGCGGTAGATACGCAGTATTTT. Translated, it gives CASSKAVDTQYF.

This chain links TRBV18 with TRBJ1-5; 8 bases align to TRBD1. After removal of 3 bases from V and 0 bases from J, the junction contained 10 bases not matched to a gene. Germline assignment: CDR1 KGHSH and CDR2 LQKENI. CDR3 length: 18 amino acids. The DNA for the CDR3 is TGTGCCAGCTCACCCGTCCCGGGACAGGTAAGTAGCAATCAGCCCCAGCATTTT. Its protein product is CASSPVPGQVSSNQPQHF.

The chain carries TRBV19 and TRBJ1-2; maybe TRBD1 (5 bases). The V end was cut by 3 bases, the J end by 3 bases, with 14 bases between. The CDR3 contains 15 residues. Germline V lookup: CDR1 LNHDA, CDR2 SQIVND (reference sequence). The CDR3 DNA follows: TGTGCCAGTAGTATGGGGCAGGCGGCATACTATGGCTACACCTTC. It translates to CASSMGQAAYYGYTF.